This TCR beta chain stems from a study of blood T cell repertoires in COVID-19. Study at large: Samples of COVID-19 (acute and convalescent) were obtained from the United States, Italy and Spain. Nucleic acid was either cDNA or gDNA, and it came from T cells, B-cell-depleted T cells, or PBMCs.

The cohort comprised adults aged 18 to 89 years residing in about two dozen US areas. Looked up from germline, CDR1 is MNHEY and CDR2 is SVGAGI. Trimming removed 2 bases from V and 8 bases from J, with 15 bases in between. This CDR3 has 14 residues. Authors' processing steps: Estimation of nucleated cell counts was performed using reference gene primer amplification. Data came from immunoSEQ multiplex PCR; TCRdb stores just in-frame clones and leaves some out. The DNA gave D and trimming, while V, J and clone size come from that table. The data contain more than 400,000 clones, around 90% of them singletons.

V is TRBV6-5 and J is TRBJ1-2; unclear D gene. Sequenced: PBMCs or T cells enriched from blood (not recorded which). The source of this sequence is a woman aged 18-29 years who had recovered from COVID-19. The DNA for the CDR3 is TGTGCCAGCAGTTACGGTCGGGTGTCCGGAGGCTACACCTTC. Its translation: CASSYGRVSGGYTF.